This T cell receptor (beta chain) was retrieved from a study of cytomegalovirus exposure and HLA in healthy donors. Points from the study as a whole: The study recorded some 160 TCR beta chains that were cytomegalovirus-associated. TCR beta chain V- and J-gene trimming was linked, in a later analysis, to a missense variant in DCLRE1C.

Comment on this clone: What it binds is unknown.

V lost 0 bases and J 4 bases, leaving 14 bases between the germline ends. Germline loops: CDR1 SQVTM, CDR2 ANQGSEA. The CDR3 spans 15 residues. PCR used 60 Vbeta primers and 13 Jbeta primers. Generated by immunoSEQ multiplex PCR, the TCRdb table keeps only in-frame clones and is missing some. The sample lists some 170,000 clones; about three quarters were seen once. The genes are TRBV29-1 and TRBJ2-3; no clear D. The TCR sequence derives from a woman aged 55-70 years in good health and CMV-seropositive. The sample comprised PBMCs. The CDR3 DNA reads as TGCAGCGTTGAAGATCGAACAGAATCCGCAGATACGCAGTATTTT. This encodes CSVEDRTESADTQYF.